These 11 T cell receptor beta chains originate from one sample sequenced in a study of blood T cells in healthy people across ages. A second PCR of 7 to 11 cycles used a sample-barcoded 5' primer and a J-beta primer mix. TCRdb recomputed calls from the 5' RACE reads with MiXCR, one row per CDR3 protein. Of 1.5 million to 2 million distinct CDR3 sequences in the sample, around 48% were seen once. Sequencing was done on a sample of blood. All receptors come from a woman in her forties in good health.

This clonotype was observed a few times. V gene TRBV6-2 or TRBV6-3 combines with J gene TRBJ2-5; no definite D call. The CDR3 extends over 16 amino acids. Germline V gives CDR1 MNHEY, CDR2 SVGEGT. V was trimmed by 2 bases and J by 5 bases, leaving 18 bases between them. The CDR3 here is CASSYPTRKDRETQYF. The CDR3, as DNA: TGTGCCAGCAGTTACCCCACACGCAAGGACCGGGAGACCCAGTACTTC.

This clonotype was counted once. V is TRBV5-8 and J is TRBJ2-7; D is undetermined. There are 14 residues in the CDR3. Per the germline V gene, CDR1 is SGHTS and CDR2 is YDEGEE. Trimming cost V 1 base and J 0 bases, with 8 bases left between them. Here the CDR3 DNA reads TGTGCCAGCAGCTTGATACACAGCTCCTACGAGCAGTACTTC. Amino acids: CASSLIHSSYEQYF.

The rearrangement uses TRBV21-1 and TRBJ1-2. TRBV21-1 is a listed pseudogene. This CDR3 is built from 14 residues. The CDR3 is CASSTPGRGYGYTF. The DNA of the CDR3 is TGTGCCAGCAGCACCCCGGGGAGGGGCTATGGCTACACCTTC.

This clonotype was counted a few times. The CDR3 here is CASSPTGGKRDEQYF. The CDR3 bases are TGTGCCAGCAGCCCGACAGGGGGTAAGCGGGACGAGCAGTACTTC. J is TRBJ2-5 and V is TRBV6-5, with 9 nucleotides matching TRBD1. The DNA end lines up better with TRBJ2-7; the J call may be wrong. The CDR3 spans 15 residues. Germline CDR1 and CDR2: MNHEY and SVGAGI.

The chain links TRBV24-1 to TRBJ1-2, with 7 bases aligning to TRBD1. The trim removed 7 bases at V and 2 bases at J, leaving 6 bases unmatched. This CDR3 is 14 amino acids long. CDR1 KGHDR and CDR2 SFDVKD come from the germline V gene. DNA of the CDR3: TGTGCCACCAGAGCCCGGACAGGAAACTATGGCTACACCTTC. Its translation: CATRARTGNYGYTF.

The chain links TRBV4-2 to TRBJ2-3; TRBD2 matches at 9 bases. V was pared by 3 bases and J by 3 bases, with 13 bases of the junction left unmatched. This CDR3 is 18 amino acids long. CDR1 and CDR2 (germline): LGHNA, YNFKEQ. The CDR3 reads CASSQAEVGLAMTDTQYF. CDR3 DNA sequence: TGTGCCAGCAGCCAGGCCGAGGTGGGACTAGCAATGACAGATACGCAGTATTTT.

Remarks on this clonotype: One junction end disagrees with the germline gene, perhaps due to a read error. The chain carries TRBV18 and TRBJ2-5; tentatively, D is TRBD1 (5 bases). Looked up from germline, CDR1 is KGHSH and CDR2 is LQKENI. This CDR3 contains 14 residues. The CDR3 bases are TGTGTCAGCTCACCTGCCTGGGGCTCGGAGACCCAGTACTTC. Amino acids: CVSSPAWGSETQYF. Together with reference TRBV18 and TRBJ2-5, the CDR3 gives the full variable domain: NAGVMQNPRHLVRRRGQEARLRCSPMKGHSHVYWYRQLPEEGLKFMVYLQKENIIDESGMPKERFSAEFPKEGPSILRIQQVVRGDSAAYFCVSSPAWGSETQYFGPGTRLLVL.

The rearrangement links TRBV10-3 to TRBJ2-1; D is undetermined. CDR1 ENHRY and CDR2 SYGVKD come from the germline V gene. This CDR3 region has 13 residues. Trimming took 4 bases from V and 5 from J, leaving 9 bases between them. CDR3 residues: CAISGTTNNEQFF. CDR3 DNA: TGTGCCATCAGTGGAACAACGAACAATGAGCAGTTCTTC.

The chain uses TRBV12-3 or TRBV12-4 and TRBJ2-1; D is uncertain. The V end was cut by 1 base, the J end by 4 bases, with 11 bases between. The CDR3 is made up of 15 amino acids. CDR3 nucleotides: TGTGCCAGCAGTTTAGGTCCGCTCCTATACAATGAGCAGTTCTTC. It specifies CASSLGPLLYNEQFF.

This chain links TRBV6-5 with TRBJ1-1, with 7 bases that match TRBD1. Germline lookup yields CDR1 MNHEY and CDR2 SVGAGI. CDR3 length equals 15 residues. V was clipped by 2 bases and J by 1 base; unmatched bases: 4. The CDR3 spells CASSYRGQRNTEAFF. The CDR3 DNA is TGTGCCAGCAGTTACCGGGGACAGAGGAACACTGAAGCTTTCTTT.

The chain employs TRBV4-3 and TRBJ2-1, with D possibly called TRBD1 or TRBD2 (7 bases each). Trimming pared 1 base from V and 10 bases from J, leaving 17 bases between. There are 15 residues in the CDR3. Germline V gene data show CDR1 as LGHNA and CDR2 as YSLEER. CDR3 bases: TGCGCCAGCAGCCAAGTGGGGACTACGACAGGGGAGCAGTTCTTC. It translates to CASSQVGTTTGEQFF.